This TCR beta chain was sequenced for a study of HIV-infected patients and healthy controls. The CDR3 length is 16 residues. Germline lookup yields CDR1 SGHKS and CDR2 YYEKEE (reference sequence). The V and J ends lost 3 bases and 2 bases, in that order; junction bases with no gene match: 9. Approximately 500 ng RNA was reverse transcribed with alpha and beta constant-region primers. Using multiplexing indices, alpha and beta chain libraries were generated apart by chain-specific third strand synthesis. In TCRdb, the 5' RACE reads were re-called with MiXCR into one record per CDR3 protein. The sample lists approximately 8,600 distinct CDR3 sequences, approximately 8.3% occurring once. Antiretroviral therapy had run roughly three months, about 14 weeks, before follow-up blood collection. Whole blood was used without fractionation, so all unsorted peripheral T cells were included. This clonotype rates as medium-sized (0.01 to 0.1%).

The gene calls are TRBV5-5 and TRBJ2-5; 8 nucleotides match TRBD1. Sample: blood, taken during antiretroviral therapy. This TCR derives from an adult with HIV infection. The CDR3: CASSSNSGTGQETQYF. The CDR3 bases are TGTGCCAGCAGCTCTAATTCCGGGACAGGTCAAGAGACCCAGTACTTC.